The clone carrying this T cell receptor (beta chain) is large. The antigen remains undetermined. The CDR3 length is 15 residues. V shed 0 bases, J shed 10 bases, and the junction held 4 bases outside the gene matches. The germline V gene has CDR1 SGHDT and CDR2 YYEEEE. The data are from a study of spatial heterogeneity in lung cancer. On the study more broadly: TCR transcript abundance in tumor regions was strongly correlated with the T cell module score obtained from matched bulk RNA-seq. Regarding the study as a whole: In tumors, expanded intratumoral alpha and beta TCR counts tracked mutation counts.

The presence of a unique molecular identifier marked each TCR cDNA molecule. TCRdb fed the 5' RACE reads into MiXCR, producing one record per CDR3 protein. Of over a thousand distinct CDR3 sequences in the sample, around 30% were seen once. The time point was: sample taken at primary tumor resection. Samples were obtained from roughly 65 donors, all untreated early-stage non-small cell lung cancer patients. Whole RNA was taken from tumor, nontumor lung or frozen PBMC; it was then sequenced unsorted. The sequencing used lung tumor tissue, collected at surgery. This chain uses TRBV5-6 with TRBJ2-2, with TRBD1 identical over 12 bases. This receptor was obtained from a male donor with early-stage non-small cell lung cancer. The CDR3: CASSLGGQGAPELFF. The CDR3 region has the DNA TGTGCCAGCAGCTTGGGGGGACAGGGGGCCCCGGAGCTGTTTTTT. The whole variable domain, remainder taken from reference TRBV5-6 and TRBJ2-2, is DAGVTQSPTHLIKTRGQQVTLRCSPKSGHDTVSWYQQALGQGPQFIFQYYEEEERQRGNFPDRFSGHQFPNYSSELNVNALLLGDSALYLCASSLGGQGAPELFFGEGSRLTVL.